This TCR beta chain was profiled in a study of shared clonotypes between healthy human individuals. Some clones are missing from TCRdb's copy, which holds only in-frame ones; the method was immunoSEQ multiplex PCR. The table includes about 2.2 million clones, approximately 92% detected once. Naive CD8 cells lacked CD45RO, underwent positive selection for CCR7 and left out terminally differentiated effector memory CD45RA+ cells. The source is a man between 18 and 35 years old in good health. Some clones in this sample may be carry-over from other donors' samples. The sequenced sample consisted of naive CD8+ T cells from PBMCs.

CDR3 DNA sequence: TGTGCCAGCAGTCCCTCGCTAGCGGAGAGTACAGATACGCAGTATTTT. It codes for CASSPSLAESTDTQYF. This chain joins TRBV2 and TRBJ2-3, with 7 bases identical to TRBD2. Looked up from germline, CDR1 is SNHLY and CDR2 is FYNNEI. CDR3 length: 16 residues. V lost 5 bases and J lost 3; bases outside the gene matches: 11.